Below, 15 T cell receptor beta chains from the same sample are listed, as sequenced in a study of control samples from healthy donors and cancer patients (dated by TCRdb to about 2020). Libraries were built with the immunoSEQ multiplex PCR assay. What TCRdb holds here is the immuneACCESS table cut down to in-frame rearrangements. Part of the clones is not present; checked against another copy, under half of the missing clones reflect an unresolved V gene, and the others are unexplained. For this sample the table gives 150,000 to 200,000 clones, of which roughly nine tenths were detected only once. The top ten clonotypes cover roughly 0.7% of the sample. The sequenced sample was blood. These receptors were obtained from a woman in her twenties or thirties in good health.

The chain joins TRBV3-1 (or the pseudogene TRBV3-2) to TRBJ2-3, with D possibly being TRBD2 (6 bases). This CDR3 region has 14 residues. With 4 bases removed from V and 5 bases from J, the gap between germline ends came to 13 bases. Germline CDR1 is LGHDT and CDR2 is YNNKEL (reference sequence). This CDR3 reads CASSLGTEKDTQYF. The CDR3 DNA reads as TGTGCCAGCAGCCTCGGGACTGAGAAAGATACGCAGTATTTT.

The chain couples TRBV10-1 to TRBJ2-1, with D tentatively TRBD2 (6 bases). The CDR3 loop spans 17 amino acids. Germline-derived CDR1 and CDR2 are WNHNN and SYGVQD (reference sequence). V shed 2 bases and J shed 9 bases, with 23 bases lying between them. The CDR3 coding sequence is TGCGCCAGCAGTGAGCCGGCAACTAGCCTTCGCCGTTGTGAGCAGTTCTTC. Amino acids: CASSEPATSLRRCEQFF.

The CDR3 coding sequence is TGTGCCAGCAGCAAACGTGGTTGGGACAGGATCCCTGAAGCTTTCTTT. Encoded protein: CASSKRGWDRIPEAFF. V and J are TRBV21-1 and TRBJ1-1; no check of the table's D call, TRBD1, against the DNA was made. TRBV21-1 is shown as a pseudogene. The CDR3 is 16 residues long.

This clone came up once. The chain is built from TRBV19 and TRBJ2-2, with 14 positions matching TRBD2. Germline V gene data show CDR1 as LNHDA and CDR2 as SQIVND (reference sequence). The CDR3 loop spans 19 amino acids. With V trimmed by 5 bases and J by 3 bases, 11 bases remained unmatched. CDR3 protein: CASSSPTSGRAWDTGELFF. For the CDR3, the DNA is TGTGCCAGTAGTTCGCCGACTAGCGGGAGGGCCTGGGACACCGGGGAGCTGTTTTTT.

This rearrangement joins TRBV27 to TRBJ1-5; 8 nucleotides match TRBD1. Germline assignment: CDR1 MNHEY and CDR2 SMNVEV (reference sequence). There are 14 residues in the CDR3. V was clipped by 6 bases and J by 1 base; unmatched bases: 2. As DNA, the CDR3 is TGTGCCAGCAGCCGGGACAGGAGCAATCAGCCCCAGCATTTT. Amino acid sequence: CASSRDRSNQPQHF.

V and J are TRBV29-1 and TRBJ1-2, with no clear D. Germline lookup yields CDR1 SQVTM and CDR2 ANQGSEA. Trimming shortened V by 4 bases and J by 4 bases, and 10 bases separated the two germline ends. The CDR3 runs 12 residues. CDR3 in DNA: TGCAGCGTTGTTTACTTACGCTATGGCTACACCTTC. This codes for CSVVYLRYGYTF.

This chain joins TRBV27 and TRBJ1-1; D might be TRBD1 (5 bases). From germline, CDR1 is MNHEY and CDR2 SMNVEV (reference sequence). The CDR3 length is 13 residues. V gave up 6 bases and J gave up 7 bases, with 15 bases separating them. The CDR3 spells CASSGQGRGEAFF. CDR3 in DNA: TGTGCCAGCAGCGGCCAGGGAAGGGGTGAAGCTTTCTTT.

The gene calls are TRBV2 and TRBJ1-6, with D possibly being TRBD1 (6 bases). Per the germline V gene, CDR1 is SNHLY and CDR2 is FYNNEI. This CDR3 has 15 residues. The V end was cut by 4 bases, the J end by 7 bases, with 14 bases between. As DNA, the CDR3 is TGTGCCAGCAGTGCTTACAGGGAACGCAATTCACCCCTCCACTTT. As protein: CASSAYRERNSPLHF.

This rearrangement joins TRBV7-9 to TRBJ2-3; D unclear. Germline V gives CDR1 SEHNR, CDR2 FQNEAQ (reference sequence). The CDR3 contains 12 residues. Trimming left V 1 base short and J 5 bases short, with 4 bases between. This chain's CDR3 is CASSLELDTQYF. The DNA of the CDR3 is TGTGCCAGCAGCTTAGAGTTAGATACGCAGTATTTT.

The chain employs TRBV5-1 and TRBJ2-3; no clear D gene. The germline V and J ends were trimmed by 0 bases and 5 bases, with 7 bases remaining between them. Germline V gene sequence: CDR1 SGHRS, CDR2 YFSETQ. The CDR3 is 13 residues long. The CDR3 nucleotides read TGCGCCAGCAGCTTGGGGGTCGGAGATACGCAGTATTTT. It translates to CASSLGVGDTQYF.

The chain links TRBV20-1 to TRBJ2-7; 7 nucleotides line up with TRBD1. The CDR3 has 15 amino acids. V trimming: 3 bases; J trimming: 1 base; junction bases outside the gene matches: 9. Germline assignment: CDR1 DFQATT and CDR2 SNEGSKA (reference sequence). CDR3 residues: CSASNPRDSSYEQYF. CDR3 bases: TGCAGTGCTAGTAATCCCCGGGACAGTTCCTACGAGCAGTACTTC.

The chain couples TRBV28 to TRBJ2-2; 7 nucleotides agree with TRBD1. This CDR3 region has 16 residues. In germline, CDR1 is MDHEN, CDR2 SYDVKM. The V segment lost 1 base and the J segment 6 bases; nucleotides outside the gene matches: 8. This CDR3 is CASSLYQGERAGELFF. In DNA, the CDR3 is TGTGCCAGCAGTTTATATCAGGGGGAACGTGCCGGGGAGCTGTTTTTT.

This CDR3 is CASSLGQPGLAGSNTGELFF. The CDR3 bases are TGTGCCAGCAGCTTGGGGCAACCGGGACTAGCGGGATCGAACACCGGGGAGCTGTTTTTT. This chain connects TRBV7-3 to TRBJ2-2; 13 positions match TRBD2. V lost 3 bases, J lost 0 bases, and 10 bases stayed unmatched. CDR3 length equals 20 residues. In germline, CDR1 is SGHTA, CDR2 FQGTGA.

The CDR3 coding sequence is TGTGCCAGCAGCTGGGGGGAAAGGGGAACTGAAGCTTTCTTT. Residues: CASSWGERGTEAFF. V is TRBV3-1 (or the pseudogene TRBV3-2) and J is TRBJ1-1, with D possibly TRBD1 on 5 matching bases. The CDR3 is made up of 14 amino acids. Germline loops: CDR1 LGHDT, CDR2 YNNKEL (reference sequence). V dropped 5 bases and J dropped 5 bases, with 15 bases sitting between them.

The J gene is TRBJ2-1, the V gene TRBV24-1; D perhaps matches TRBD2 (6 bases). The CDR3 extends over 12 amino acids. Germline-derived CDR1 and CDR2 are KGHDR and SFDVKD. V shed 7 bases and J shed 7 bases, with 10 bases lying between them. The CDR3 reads CATRTRENEQFF. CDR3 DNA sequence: TGTGCCACCAGGACCCGGGAGAATGAGCAGTTCTTC.